Following are 27 T cell receptor beta chains from one sample sequenced in a study of graft-versus-host responses after intestinal transplantation. Sequencing was performed with immunoSEQ multiplex PCR; in TCRdb, only in-frame clones are kept and a portion is missing. This table has fewer than 70,000 clones, over 85% appearing once. The starting material was bone marrow, obtained roughly 780 days after intestinal transplantation. Source of these receptors: a human patient who received an intestinal transplant, so some T cells may come from the graft donor.

The rearrangement uses TRBV5-6 and TRBJ2-7; D is unclear. This CDR3 contains 12 residues. Germline loops: CDR1 SGHDT, CDR2 YYEEEE. The V and J ends lost 1 base and 3 bases respectively, with 5 bases between them. CDR3 amino acids: CASSLYSYEQYF. CDR3 nucleotides: TGTGCCAGCAGCTTGTACAGCTACGAGCAGTACTTC.

The V call is TRBV19, the J call TRBJ1-4; 9 nucleotides match TRBD1. The V and J ends lost 10 bases and 8 bases, in that order; junction bases with no gene match: 11. CDR1 and CDR2 (germline): LNHDA, SQIVND (reference sequence). CDR3 size: 14 residues. The CDR3 DNA follows: TGTGCCACCACCCGGGGACAGGGTAGCGAAAAACTGTTTTTT. Translating gives CATTRGQGSEKLFF.

The V call is TRBV6-5, the J call TRBJ2-1; D is uncertain. The CDR3 sequence is 15 residues long. Germline CDR1 and CDR2: MNHEY and SVGAGI. V lost 0 bases and J lost 6, with 12 bases in between. In nucleotides, the CDR3 is TGTGCCAGCAGTTACTCCCATAGTTCGAGCAATGAGCAGTTCTTC. Amino acids: CASSYSHSSSNEQFF.

The chain is built from TRBV7-9 and TRBJ1-1, with no clear D. Germline loops: CDR1 SEHNR, CDR2 FQNEAQ (reference sequence). The CDR3 totals 13 residues. V lost 5 bases and J 6 bases, leaving 13 bases between the germline ends. CDR3 nucleotides: TGTGCCAGCAGCCCAAAGGGTCTGGCTGAAGCTTTCTTT. Translation gives CASSPKGLAEAFF.

V usage is TRBV18 and J usage is TRBJ2-1; 9 nucleotides line up with TRBD2. This CDR3 comprises 16 residues. CDR1 is KGHSH and CDR2 is LQKENI in the germline V gene. The V segment lost 0 bases and the J segment 4 bases; nucleotides outside the gene matches: 4. CDR3 in amino acids: CASSPPGLAPYNEQFF. In DNA form, the CDR3 reads TGTGCCAGCTCACCACCGGGACTAGCCCCTTACAATGAGCAGTTCTTC.

The chain carries TRBV27 and TRBJ1-2; D is possibly TRBD1 (6 bases). V was shortened by 4 bases and J by 8 bases, with 14 bases between the two germline ends. This CDR3 has 13 residues. CDR1 is MNHEY and CDR2 is SMNVEV in the germline V gene (reference sequence). The CDR3 DNA reads as TGTGCCAGCAGTTACTCCGGCAGGGGCGGCTACACCTTC. It encodes CASSYSGRGGYTF.

The sample holds one count of this clone. CDR3 residues: CASSLRYRKTYGYTF. The CDR3 DNA follows: TGTGCCAGCAGCCTACGCTACAGAAAGACCTATGGCTACACCTTC. The chain is built from TRBV21-1 and TRBJ1-2; TRBD1 is the table's D call, not checked against the DNA. TRBV21-1 is designated a pseudogene. This CDR3 region has 15 residues.

CDR3 region: CASSARLAEAKNIQYF. The CDR3 bases are TGTGCCAGCAGTGCCCGACTAGCGGAAGCCAAAAACATTCAGTACTTC. The chain uses TRBV6-1 and TRBJ2-4, with TRBD2 identical over 9 bases. Looked up from germline, CDR1 is MNHNS and CDR2 is SASEGT. J was trimmed by 0 bases and V by 4 bases; bases with no gene match: 4. This CDR3 has 16 amino acids.

This clone appeared a single time. The rearrangement links TRBV15 to TRBJ1-2; 10 positions match TRBD1. The CDR3 contains 20 residues. V shed 0 bases and J 5 bases; nucleotides not matched to a gene: 18. Germline V lookup: CDR1 LNHNV, CDR2 YYDKDF (reference sequence). DNA of the CDR3: TGTGCCACCAGCAGAGATCCAAGGACAGGGGGACCCACGGACCTTTATGGCTACACCTTC. Amino acids: CATSRDPRTGGPTDLYGYTF.

This clone has only a few counts. The chain combines TRBV28 with TRBJ1-6, with 12 positions matching TRBD1. Per germline, CDR1 MDHEN and CDR2 SYDVKM. This CDR3 is built from 14 residues. After removal of 7 bases from V and 9 bases from J, the junction contained 4 bases not matched to a gene. The CDR3 is CASNGGQGASPLHF. CDR3 nucleotides: TGTGCCAGCAATGGGGGACAGGGGGCTTCACCCCTCCACTTT.

The chain uses TRBV5-1 and TRBJ2-2; 9 bases map to TRBD1. V trimming: 1 base; J trimming: 2 bases; junction bases outside the gene matches: 6. Germline assignment: CDR1 SGHRS and CDR2 YFSETQ. This CDR3 comprises 17 residues. CDR3 sequence reads: CASSLTGGRFNTGELFF. The CDR3 nucleotides are TGCGCCAGCAGCTTGACAGGGGGCCGATTTAACACCGGGGAGCTGTTTTTT.

The V call is TRBV21-1, the J call TRBJ2-5; whether TRBD2, the table's D call, matches the DNA was not checked. TRBV21-1 is tagged as a pseudogene. There are 17 residues in the CDR3. The CDR3 nucleotides read TGTGCCAGCAGCAAAGACTTCACCGGGACTACCCAAGAGACCCAGTACTTC. Protein: CASSKDFTGTTQETQYF.

This chain connects TRBV7-2 to TRBJ2-1; no definite D call. CDR3 size: 13 residues. Trimming removed 1 base from V and 3 bases from J, with 4 bases in between. Germline values: CDR1 SGHTA, CDR2 FQGNSA. The CDR3 DNA is TGTGCCAGCAGCTTAGGCTACTACAATGAGCAGTTCTTC. This encodes CASSLGYYNEQFF.

Comments on this clone: Sequence at one end of the junction differs from germline and may be a read error. J is TRBJ2-4 and V is TRBV2, with TRBD1 matching over 8 bases. This CDR3 contains 14 residues. Germline V CDR1 and CDR2: SNHLY, FYNNEI. The CDR3 here is CASSTDRATNIQYF. CDR3 bases: TGTGCCAGCAGTACGGACAGGGCCACAAACATTCAGTACTTC. The variable domain in full, with the rest retrieved from reference TRBV2 and TRBJ2-4, is EPEVTQTPSHQVTQMGQEVILRCVPISNHLYFYWYRQILGQKVEFLVSFYNNEISEKSEIFDDQFSVERPDGSNFTLKIRSTKLEDSAMYFCASSTDRATNIQYFGAGTRLSVL.

The genes are TRBV19 and TRBJ1-5; 9 positions agree with TRBD1. Germline loops: CDR1 LNHDA, CDR2 SQIVND (reference sequence). This CDR3 is 15 amino acids long. V lost 3 bases to trimming and J lost 0 bases; unmatched junction nucleotides: 0. CDR3 coding DNA: TGTGCCAGTAGTATGGACAGGGGTAGCAATCAGCCCCAGCATTTT. It specifies CASSMDRGSNQPQHF.

The chain combines TRBV27 with TRBJ1-1, with TRBD1 as a possible D gene (5 bases). CDR3 length: 15 residues. From germline, CDR1 is MNHEY and CDR2 SMNVEV (reference sequence). The ends were cut back, 0 bases at V and 3 bases at J, with 11 bases in the middle. The CDR3 DNA is TGTGCCAGCAGTTTATCAGATTCAGGGTACACTGAAGCTTTCTTT. Encoded protein: CASSLSDSGYTEAFF.

The chain carries TRBV11-2 and TRBJ1-6, with TRBD1 as a possible D gene (5 bases). The CDR3 covers 15 residues. V was clipped by 2 bases and J by 6 bases, with 11 bases between them. Per germline, CDR1 SGHAT and CDR2 FQNNGV. This CDR3 is CASSLLGGGNSPLHF. The CDR3 nucleotides read TGTGCCAGCAGCTTACTTGGGGGGGGTAATTCACCCCTCCACTTT. Full variable domain (missing parts from reference TRBV11-2 and TRBJ1-6): EAGVAQSPRYKIIEKRQSVAFWCNPISGHATLYWYQQILGQGPKLLIQFQNNGVVDDSQLPKDRFSAERLKGVDSTLKIQPAKLEDSAVYLCASSLLGGGNSPLHFGNGTRLTVT.

The V gene is TRBV6-6, the J gene TRBJ2-3; 9 positions agree with TRBD1. The CDR3 is made up of 15 amino acids. The junction had 7 bases not matched to a gene; V was cut back by 6 bases and J by 3 bases. Germline V gene lookup returns CDR1 MNHNY and CDR2 SVGAGI (reference sequence). For the CDR3, the DNA is TGTGCCAGCAGGTCCGGGACAGGGAGTACAGATACGCAGTATTTT. Protein product: CASRSGTGSTDTQYF.

This clone was counted only a few times. This rearrangement joins TRBV29-1 to TRBJ1-2; 8 positions agree with TRBD1. There are 15 residues in the CDR3. The germline V gene encodes CDR1 SQVTM and CDR2 ANQGSEA. Trimming cost V 5 bases and J 3 bases; bases outside gene matches: 11. Here the CDR3 DNA reads TGCAGCGTTAATACTGGGCAGGGGGCAGACTATGGCTACACCTTC. It specifies CSVNTGQGADYGYTF.

The chain employs TRBV9 and TRBJ2-7; D is ambiguous. The CDR3 spans 11 residues. Germline-derived CDR1 and CDR2 are SGDLS and YYNGEE. The V and J ends lost 3 bases and 4 bases respectively, with 5 bases between them. The CDR3 sequence is CASSAGYEQYF. CDR3 coding DNA: TGTGCCAGCAGCGCCGGTTACGAGCAGTACTTC.

The rearrangement uses TRBV7-7 and TRBJ2-2; D is unclear. Germline V gene data show CDR1 as SSHAT and CDR2 as FNYEAQ (reference sequence). The CDR3 is 16 amino acids. V gave up 3 bases and J gave up 0 bases, with 11 bases separating them. The CDR3 loop reads CASSLNRAPNTGELFF. The DNA of the CDR3 is TGTGCCAGCAGCTTGAATAGGGCTCCGAACACCGGGGAGCTGTTTTTT. The full variable domain, its missing parts supplied by reference TRBV7-7 and TRBJ2-2, is GAGVSQSPRYKVTKRGQDVTLRCDPISSHATLYWYQQALGQGPEFLTYFNYEAQPDKSGLPSDRFSAERPEGSISTLTIQRTEQRDSAMYRCASSLNRAPNTGELFFGEGSRLTVL.

The genes are TRBV12-5 and TRBJ2-3; D perhaps matches TRBD2 (6 bases). CDR3 length: 14 residues. The germline V gene encodes CDR1 LGHNT and CDR2 FRNRAP. Trimming removed 2 bases at V and 1 base at J, with 7 bases between. Written as DNA, the CDR3 is TGTGCTAGTGGTTTGTGGGGGGGCACAGATACGCAGTATTTT. This encodes CASGLWGGTDTQYF.

The chain joins TRBV5-1 to TRBJ1-1; 7 bases line up with TRBD1. Germline values: CDR1 SGHRS, CDR2 YFSETQ. Trimming cost V 4 bases and J 3 bases; bases outside gene matches: 6. The CDR3 extends over 14 amino acids. The CDR3 DNA sequence: TGCGCCAGCAGCCCCTTGCAGGGGGACACTGAAGCTTTCTTT. Translated: CASSPLQGDTEAFF.

The V call is TRBV4-1, the J call TRBJ1-4, with D perhaps TRBD1 (5 bases). V was clipped by 4 bases and J by 5 bases, with 17 bases between them. The CDR3 length is 16 residues. CDR1 is MGHRA, CDR2 YSYEKL, per germline. The CDR3 DNA is TGCGCCAGCAGCCGCAGATATCTACAGGCGAATGAAAAACTGTTTTTT. Translated: CASSRRYLQANEKLFF.

This clone was seen only a few times. This chain links TRBV6-4 with TRBJ2-2, with 9 bases that match TRBD2. The CDR3 is made up of 15 amino acids. Trimming at V came to 3 bases and at J to 1 base, leaving 0 bases not matched to a gene. Germline V lookup: CDR1 MRHNA, CDR2 SNTAGT. The CDR3 loop is CASSELAGNTGELFF. The CDR3 coding sequence is TGTGCCAGCAGTGAACTAGCGGGGAACACCGGGGAGCTGTTTTTT.

This chain uses TRBV19 with TRBJ1-2; tentative D call: TRBD1 (5 bases). Germline values: CDR1 LNHDA, CDR2 SQIVND (reference sequence). The CDR3 length is 14 residues. Deletions cut 7 bases from V and 7 bases from J, with 19 bases between. DNA of the CDR3: TGTGCCAGTACTCCTTTTGGGGACCAGGGTGGCTACACCTTC. This codes for CASTPFGDQGGYTF.

The chain couples TRBV28 to TRBJ2-5; 7 bases line up with TRBD2. Trimming at V came to 2 bases and at J to 3 bases, leaving 3 bases not matched to a gene. This CDR3 is 14 amino acids long. In germline, CDR1 is MDHEN, CDR2 SYDVKM. In DNA form, the CDR3 reads TGTGCCAGCAGTTTAAGCGGGACGGAAGAGACCCAGTACTTC. This codes for CASSLSGTEETQYF.